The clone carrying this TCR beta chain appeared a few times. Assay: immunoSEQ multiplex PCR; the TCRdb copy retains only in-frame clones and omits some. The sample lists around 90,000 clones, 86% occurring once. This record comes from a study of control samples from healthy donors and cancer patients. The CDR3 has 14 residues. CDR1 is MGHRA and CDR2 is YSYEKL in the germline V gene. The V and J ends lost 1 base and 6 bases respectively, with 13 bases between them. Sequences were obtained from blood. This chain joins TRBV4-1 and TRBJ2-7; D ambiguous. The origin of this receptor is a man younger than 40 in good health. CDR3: CASSQGQAGREQYF. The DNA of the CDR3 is TGCGCCAGCAGCCAAGGGCAGGCTGGGCGCGAGCAGTACTTC.